This TCR beta chain was captured in a study of shared clonotypes between healthy human individuals. Findings and caveats of the study: Only a few donors were included, so the genetic and exposure-history diversity represented was limited. Exclusively blood specimens were collected; tissue repertoires likely differ. Rarefaction gave evidence that sorted-subset sequencing remained incomplete despite large depth.

The ends lost 4 bases at V and 2 bases at J; junction bases unmatched: 6. Germline V gives CDR1 SEHNR, CDR2 FQNEAQ (reference sequence). The CDR3 is made up of 15 amino acids. Comment on this clone: What it binds is unknown.

Profiled with immunoSEQ multiplex PCR; TCRdb holds only in-frame clones, not every one. Of fewer than 2.5 million clones detected, approximately 94% appear once; the ten largest clones hold approximately 0.37%. Specimen: naive CD4+ T cells from PBMCs. Stated subset: CD45RA+ positively selected. The clonotype originates from a man aged 18 to 29 in good health. Some clones in this sample may be carry-over from other donors' samples. The gene calls are TRBV7-9 and TRBJ2-3; 7 nucleotides line up with TRBD2. In DNA, the CDR3 is TGTGCCAGCAGCTCCCGACTAGCACTCACAGATACGCAGTATTTT. It specifies CASSSRLALTDTQYF.